Below, one TCR beta chain is given with its context. Enrolled patients showed locally advanced or metastatic urothelial carcinoma. The data are from a study of PD-L1 blockade in urothelial cancer. The overall study: Atezolizumab therapy began for patients in the mid-2010s, dosed at 1,200 mg intravenously every 3 weeks.

This CDR3 has 14 residues. The ends were cut back, 2 bases at V and 9 bases at J, with 11 bases in the middle. Germline V lookup: CDR1 MNHEY, CDR2 SVGAGI. The repertoire was sequenced with immunoSEQ multiplex PCR; TCRdb's copy has only in-frame clones and lacks some. The table lists roughly 45,000 clones, about 85% of them singletons. The clonotype was recovered from a man between 60 and 75 years old with urothelial cancer. V is TRBV6-5 and J is TRBJ1-6; a possible D gene is TRBD1 (5 bases). The sample here was PBMCs, taken around atezolizumab (anti-PD-L1) treatment. CDR3 coding DNA: TGTGCCAGCAGTTACGCGGGGGAGAGTTCACCCCTCCACTTT. Its protein is CASSYAGESSPLHF.